The rows below give T cell receptor beta chains drawn from one sample of a study of T cell clones after liver transplantation. Profiled with immunoSEQ multiplex PCR; TCRdb holds only in-frame clones, not every one. This table holds around 75,000 clones, roughly 80% found once. Sequencing used CD4+ T cells from blood, obtained roughly 50 months after liver transplant. Every receptor here comes from a human patient who received a liver transplant. Some T cells may be the graft donor's. The CDR3 runs from the conserved cysteine through the conserved F or W. D genes are given only for firm matches. A clone size is listed for some rows: how often the clone was seen (once, few, many), or a class if it is expanded.

d_call,j_call,v_call,clone_size,cdr3_nt,cdr3_aa
NA,TRBJ1-2,TRBV9,NA,TGTGCCAGCAGCGTAGCTCCCGGGGGTAGCTATGGCTACACCTTC,CASSVAPGGSYGYTF
NA,TRBJ1-2,TRBV5-6,NA,TGTGCCAGCAGCTTGGTCCGGGATGGCTACACCTTC,CASSLVRDGYTF
NA,TRBJ2-7,TRBV15,NA,TGTGCCACCAGCCAGAGTTACAGCGAGCAGTACTTC,CATSQSYSEQYF
NA,TRBJ1-6,TRBV7-9,NA,TGTGCCAGCAGCCCCCAGGCCCATAGCTCCTATAATTCACCCCTCCACTTT,CASSPQAHSSYNSPLHF
NA,TRBJ2-7,TRBV5-5,NA,TGTGCCAGCAGCTTGAGTAGTCAGGTGTCAGAGCAGTACTTC,CASSLSSQVSEQYF
TRBD1,TRBJ1-2,TRBV6-6,NA,TGTGCCAGCAGTTTCCAGGACAGGGGAGGGAACTATGGCTACACCTTC,CASSFQDRGGNYGYTF
NA,TRBJ1-2,TRBV7-2,NA,TGTGCCAGCAGCCTCCAATACAGGGATGGCTACACCTTC,CASSLQYRDGYTF
NA,TRBJ1-4,TRBV6-6,NA,TGTGCCAGCAGCCCAGTAGGTAGAGGCGAAAAACTGTTTTTT,CASSPVGRGEKLFF
TRBD1,TRBJ1-2,TRBV7-3,few,TGTGCCAGCAGCTTTACCGACCAGGGGGAAGGCTACACCTTC,CASSFTDQGEGYTF
NA,TRBJ2-1,TRBV18,NA,TGTGCCAGCTCCCCAACAATCAGGGAAGAGGGTGAGCAGTTCTTC,CASSPTIREEGEQFF
TRBD1,TRBJ2-7,TRBV7-2,NA,TGTGCCAGCAGCGCACGACAGGGGCTGGGCGAGCAGTACTTC,CASSARQGLGEQYF
NA,TRBJ1-2,TRBV15,NA,TGTGCCACCAGCAGAGATCAGGGCAGAACTACCCAGTATGGCTACACCTTC,CATSRDQGRTTQYGYTF
NA,TRBJ2-7,TRBV7-2,NA,TGTGCCAGCAGCCCCAGTGTTAACCCCTACGAGCAGTACTTC,CASSPSVNPYEQYF
NA,TRBJ1-2,TRBV29-1,NA,TGCAGCGTTAATTGGCAGGGTCTCGGAAATGGCTACACCTTC,CSVNWQGLGNGYTF
TRBD2,TRBJ2-5,TRBV13,NA,TGTGCCAGCAGCTTCCAGCGGGGTACCCAGGAGACCCAGTACTTC,CASSFQRGTQETQYF
NA,TRBJ2-7,TRBV28,many,TGTGCCAGCAGTTTACGCGCCGTCTCCTACGAGCAGTACTTC,CASSLRAVSYEQYF
NA,TRBJ2-1,TRBV19,once,TGTGCCAGTTCTTTGCGGCCAAGCTCCTACAATGAGCAGTTCTTC,CASSLRPSSYNEQFF
NA,TRBJ2-1,TRBV5-1,few,TGCGCCAGCAGCTTGGCGACTAGTGATGAGCAGTTCTTC,CASSLATSDEQFF
NA,TRBJ1-2,TRBV6-4,NA,TGTGCCAGCAGTGACTCAAGCAGGGACGATGGCTACACCTTC,CASSDSSRDDGYTF
NA,TRBJ1-1,TRBV29-1,few,TGCAGCGTTCGACAGATGATGAACACTGAAGCTTTCTTT,CSVRQMMNTEAFF
NA,TRBJ1-2,TRBV5-1,NA,TGCGCCAGCAGATCGGGGGCCAACTATGGCTACACCTTC,CASRSGANYGYTF
TRBD1,TRBJ2-7,TRBV6-1,NA,TGTGCCAGCAGTGGGGAGCCGGGACAGGTTAACGAGCAGTACTTC,CASSGEPGQVNEQYF
TRBD2,TRBJ2-1,TRBV9,NA,TGTGCCAGCAGCCCCCGGGGAGCGGGAGGGGATGAGCAGTTCTTC,CASSPRGAGGDEQFF
TRBD2,TRBJ2-5,TRBV5-1,NA,TGCGCCAGCAGCCGGGGCGCCGGGACTAGCGGACAAGAGACCCAGTACTTC,CASSRGAGTSGQETQYF
NA,TRBJ2-2,TRBV13,NA,TGTGCCAGCAATAGACGGAGGCGGAACGGGGAGCTGTTTTTT,CASNRRRRNGELFF
NA,TRBJ1-5,TRBV19,NA,TGTGCCAGTAGTTATTCGGGGGTACAGCCCCAGCATTTT,CASSYSGVQPQHF
TRBD1,TRBJ1-5,TRBV7-9,NA,TGTGCCAGCAGCTCCGACAGGGGCAATCAGCCCCAGCATTTT,CASSSDRGNQPQHF
NA,TRBJ1-6,TRBV5-4,NA,TGTGCCAGCAGCTTTCCGAGGCAAGGTTCACCCCTCCACTTT,CASSFPRQGSPLHF
NA,TRBJ2-3,TRBV4-2,once,TGTGCCAGCAGCCAAGGGACAGGCACAGATACGCAGTATTTT,CASSQGTGTDTQYF
TRBD1,TRBJ1-5,TRBV4-3,NA,TGCGCCAGCAGCCAAGATCAGGGGGTGGTGCAGCCCCAGCATTTT,CASSQDQGVVQPQHF
NA,TRBJ1-4,TRBV28,NA,TGTGCCAGCACTACACTAGGGGACCTAATGGGAAAACTGTTTTTT,CASTTLGDLMGKLFF
NA,TRBJ2-2,TRBV19,NA,TGTGCCAGTATCGAGGCGCAGGGGAACACCGGGGAGCTGTTTTTT,CASIEAQGNTGELFF
NA,TRBJ1-4,TRBV19,NA,TGTGCCAGTAGTATATCGTCCCGAAGGGCAACTAATGAAAAACTGTTTTTT,CASSISSRRATNEKLFF
TRBD2,TRBJ2-3,TRBV5-4,once,TGTGCCAGCAGCTTGGGCGGGAGCTCGTACACAGATACGCAGTATTTT,CASSLGGSSYTDTQYF
NA,TRBJ1-1,TRBV23-1,NA,TGCGCCAGCAGTCAATCGAAGGGGGTGGCGATGAACACTGAAGCTTTCTTT,CASSQSKGVAMNTEAFF
NA,TRBJ2-6,TRBV4-1,NA,TGCGCCAGCAGCCCACGGGACTTTTCCCTCAGAGGTGGGGCCAACGTCCTGACTTTC,CASSPRDFSLRGGANVLTF
NA,TRBJ2-3,TRBV29-1,few,TGCAGCGGGGATGACCAAAGCACAGATACGCAGTATTTT,CSGDDQSTDTQYF
NA,TRBJ1-1,TRBV9,few,TGTGCCAGCAGCGTTGGCCCGAACACTGAAGCTTTCTTT,CASSVGPNTEAFF
NA,TRBJ2-7,TRBV4-3,few,TGCGCCAGCAGCCAAGTTCGGCGCTCCTACGAGCAGTACTTC,CASSQVRRSYEQYF
NA,TRBJ2-7,TRBV5-1,NA,TGCGCCAGCAGCCCGGGACGGACGACCTACGAGCAGTACTTC,CASSPGRTTYEQYF
TRBD1,TRBJ2-7,TRBV5-4,NA,TGTGCCAGCAGCACCCTCCGGGACAGGGGCTACGAGCAGTACTTC,CASSTLRDRGYEQYF